These 8 T cell receptor beta chains originate from one sample sequenced in a study of T cells in Graves' hyperthyroidism and ophthalmopathy. Researchers took RNA transcripts and amplified the TCR beta CDR3 regions from them. During a first-round RT-PCR of the TCR CDR3, the HTBI primer set was used. TCRdb called the multiplex PCR reads again in MiXCR, with one record for every CDR3 protein. The data show some 300,000 distinct CDR3 sequences, approximately 14% seen once. Sequencing was done on a sample of blood. All receptors come from a woman between 35 and 50 years old with Graves' hyperthyroidism.

This clonotype was seen ten or more times. This chain uses TRBV11-1 with TRBJ1-1; no reliable D call. CDR1 SGHAT and CDR2 FQDESV come from the germline V gene (reference sequence). V was clipped by 5 bases and J by 10 bases, with 17 bases between them. CDR3 length: 13 amino acids. The CDR3 nucleotides read TGTGCCAGCAGCCAAAAGAGACCGAGCGGAGCTTTCTTT. Protein sequence: CASSQKRPSGAFF.

This clonotype was seen only a few times. V is TRBV3-1 and J is TRBJ2-1, with TRBD2 matching over 13 bases. The length of the CDR3 is 20 residues. Germline trimming cut 0 bases from V and 5 bases from J; bases unmatched to any gene: 13. Germline V CDR1 and CDR2: LGHDT, YNNKEL (reference sequence). The CDR3 region is CASSQERTSGSPQWNNEQFF. The CDR3 DNA reads as TGTGCCAGCAGCCAAGAGCGGACTAGCGGGAGCCCCCAATGGAACAATGAGCAGTTCTTC.

This chain connects TRBV11-3 to TRBJ1-3; D remains unclear. This CDR3 contains 14 residues. Germline V gives CDR1 SGHNT, CDR2 YENEEA. Trimming removed 2 bases at V and 0 bases at J, with 5 bases between. The CDR3 here is CASSLSLSGNTIYF. DNA of the CDR3: TGTGCCAGCAGCTTAAGTCTCTCTGGAAACACCATATATTTT.

Note on this clonotype: The junction departs from germline at one end; a sequencing error may be responsible. This rearrangement joins TRBV2 to TRBJ2-5; D possibly matches TRBD1 or TRBD2 (5 bases each). This CDR3 spans 15 amino acids. Germline CDR1 reads SNHLY; CDR2 reads FYNNEI. The CDR3 DNA sequence: TGTGCCAGCAGTCCCCGGGGCGCTCAACAAGAGGCCCAGTACTTC. It codes for CASSPRGAQQEAQYF.

This clonotype was detected many times. This chain links TRBV7-2 with TRBJ2-5; D is undetermined. This CDR3 has 14 residues. The germline V gene has CDR1 SGHTA and CDR2 FQGNSA. V was cut by 2 bases and J by 1 base, with 8 bases left in between. The CDR3 spells CASSLPEFQETQYF. The DNA for the CDR3 is TGTGCCAGCAGCTTACCGGAGTTCCAAGAGACCCAGTACTTC.

The gene calls are TRBV29-1 and TRBJ2-2, with 9 bases that match TRBD2. The CDR3 covers 14 residues. V was clipped by 4 bases and J by 7 bases; unmatched bases: 7. In germline, CDR1 is SQVTM, CDR2 ANQGSEA. The CDR3, as DNA: TGCAGCGTTGGACCGACTAGCGGAAGCGGGGAGCTGTTTTTT. Its protein is CSVGPTSGSGELFF.

This clonotype was recorded many times. This sequence joins TRBV3-1 and TRBJ2-1, with no clear D. The CDR3 is 13 residues long. From germline, CDR1 is LGHDT and CDR2 YNNKEL (reference sequence). Trimming left V 1 base short and J 4 bases short, with 5 bases between. CDR3 region: CASSQARYNEQFF. CDR3 in DNA: TGTGCCAGCAGCCAAGCTCGGTACAATGAGCAGTTCTTC.

This clonotype was recorded many times. This rearrangement joins TRBV19 to TRBJ2-5, with TRBD1 as a possible D gene (5 bases). Germline V gene lookup returns CDR1 LNHDA and CDR2 SQIVND (reference sequence). The ends were cut back, 3 bases at V and 2 bases at J, with 13 bases in the middle. The CDR3 contains 15 residues. This CDR3 reads CASSIGIGAQETQYF. CDR3 nucleotides: TGTGCCAGTAGTATCGGAATAGGGGCACAAGAGACCCAGTACTTC.